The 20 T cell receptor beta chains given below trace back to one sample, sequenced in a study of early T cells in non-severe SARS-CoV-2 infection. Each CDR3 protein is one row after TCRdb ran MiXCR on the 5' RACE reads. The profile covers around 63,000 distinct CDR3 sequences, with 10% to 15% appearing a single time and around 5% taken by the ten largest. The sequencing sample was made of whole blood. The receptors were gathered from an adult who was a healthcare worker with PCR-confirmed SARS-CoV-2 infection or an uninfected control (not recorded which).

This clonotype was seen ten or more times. The CDR3 nucleotides are TGTGCCAGCAGCTACTTCACCGCCTACGAGCAGTACTTC. This encodes CASSYFTAYEQYF. The chain couples TRBV5-6 to TRBJ2-7, with D hard to call. The CDR3 runs to 13 residues. The V end lost 3 bases, the J end lost 2 bases, and 9 bases lay between the germline ends. Germline assignment: CDR1 SGHDT and CDR2 YYEEEE.

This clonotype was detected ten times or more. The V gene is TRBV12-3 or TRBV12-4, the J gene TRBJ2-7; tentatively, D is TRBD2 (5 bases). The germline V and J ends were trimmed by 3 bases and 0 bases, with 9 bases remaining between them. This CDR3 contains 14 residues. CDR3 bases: TGTGCCAGCAGTTTTTGGGGAGACTCCTACGAGCAGTACTTC. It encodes CASSFWGDSYEQYF.

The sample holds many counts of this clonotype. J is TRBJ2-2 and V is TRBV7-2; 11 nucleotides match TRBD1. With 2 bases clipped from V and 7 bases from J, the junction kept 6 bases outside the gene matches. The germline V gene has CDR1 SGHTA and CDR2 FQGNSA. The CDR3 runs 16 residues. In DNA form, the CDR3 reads TGTGCCAGCAGCTTAATGGACAGGGGGCTCGGCGGGGAGCTGTTTTTT. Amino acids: CASSLMDRGLGGELFF.

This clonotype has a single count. The CDR3 sequence: CSVRGPNQPQHF. Written as DNA, the CDR3 is TGCAGCGTTCGGGGGCCCAATCAGCCCCAGCATTTT. The rearrangement links TRBV29-1 to TRBJ1-5, with D tentatively TRBD1 (6 bases). Germline V lookup: CDR1 SQVTM, CDR2 ANQGSEA. With 5 bases removed from V and 3 bases from J, the gap between germline ends came to 8 bases. The CDR3 has 12 amino acids.

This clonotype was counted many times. The CDR3 nucleotides read TGCGCCAGCAGCCAAGATCCGAGGGTAGATGCTTTCTTT. Protein: CASSQDPRVDAFF. This chain uses TRBV4-3 with TRBJ1-1; D is unresolved. Germline lookup yields CDR1 LGHNA and CDR2 YSLEER. Trimming stripped 0 bases from V and 11 bases from J, with 13 bases between. The CDR3 covers 13 residues.

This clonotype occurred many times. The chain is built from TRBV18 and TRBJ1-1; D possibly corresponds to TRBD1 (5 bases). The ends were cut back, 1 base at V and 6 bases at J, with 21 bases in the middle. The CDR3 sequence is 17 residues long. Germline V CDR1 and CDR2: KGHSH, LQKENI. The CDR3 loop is CASSPRMGISGTAEAFF. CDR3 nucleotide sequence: TGTGCCAGCTCACCACGGATGGGGATTTCAGGGACCGCTGAAGCTTTCTTT.

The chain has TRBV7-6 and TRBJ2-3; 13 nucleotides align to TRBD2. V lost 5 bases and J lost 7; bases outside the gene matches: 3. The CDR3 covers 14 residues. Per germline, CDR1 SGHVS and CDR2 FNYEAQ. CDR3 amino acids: CASSQGLAGNTQYF. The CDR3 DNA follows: TGTGCCAGCAGCCAGGGACTAGCGGGGAATACGCAGTATTTT. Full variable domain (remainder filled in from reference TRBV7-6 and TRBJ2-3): GAGVSQSPRYKVTKRGQDVALRCDPISGHVSLYWYRQALGQGPEFLTYFNYEAQQDKSGLPNDRFSAERPEGSISTLTIQRTEQRDSAMYRCASSQGLAGNTQYFGPGTRLTVL.

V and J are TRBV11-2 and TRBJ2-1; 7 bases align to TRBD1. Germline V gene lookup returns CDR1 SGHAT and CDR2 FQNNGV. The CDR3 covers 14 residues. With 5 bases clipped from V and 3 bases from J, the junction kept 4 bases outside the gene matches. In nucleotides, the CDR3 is TGTGCCAGCAGCCGACGGGACAGCTACAATGAGCAGTTCTTC. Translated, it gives CASSRRDSYNEQFF.

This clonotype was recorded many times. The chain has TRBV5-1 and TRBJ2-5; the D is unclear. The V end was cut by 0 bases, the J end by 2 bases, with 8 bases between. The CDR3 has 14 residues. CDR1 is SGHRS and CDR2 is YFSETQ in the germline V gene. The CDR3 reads CASSLDSTQETQYF. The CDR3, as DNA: TGCGCCAGCAGCTTGGACAGTACTCAAGAGACCCAGTACTTC.

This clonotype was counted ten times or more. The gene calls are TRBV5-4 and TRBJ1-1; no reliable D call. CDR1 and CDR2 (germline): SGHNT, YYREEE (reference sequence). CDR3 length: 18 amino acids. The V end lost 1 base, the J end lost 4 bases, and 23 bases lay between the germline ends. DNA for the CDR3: TGTGCCAGCAGCTTGTACGCCACCGTACTCCAGGCCTTCACTGAAGCTTTCTTT. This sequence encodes CASSLYATVLQAFTEAFF.

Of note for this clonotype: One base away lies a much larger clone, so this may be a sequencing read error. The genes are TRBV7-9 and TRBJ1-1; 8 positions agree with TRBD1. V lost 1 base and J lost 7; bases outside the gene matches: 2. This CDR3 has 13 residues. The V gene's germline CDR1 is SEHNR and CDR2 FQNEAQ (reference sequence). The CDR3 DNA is TGTGCCAGCAGCTTAGTGGGACAGGTTGAAGCTTTCTTT. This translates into CASSLVGQVEAFF.

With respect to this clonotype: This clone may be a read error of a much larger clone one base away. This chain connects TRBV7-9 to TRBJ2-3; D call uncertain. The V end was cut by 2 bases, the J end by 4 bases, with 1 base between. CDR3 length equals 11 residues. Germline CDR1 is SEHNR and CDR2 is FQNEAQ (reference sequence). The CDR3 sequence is CASSLPDTQYF. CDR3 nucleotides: TGTGCCAGCAGCTTACCAGATACGCAGTATTTT. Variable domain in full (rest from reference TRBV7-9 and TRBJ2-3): DTGVSQNPRHKITKRGQNVTFRCDPISEHNRLYWYRQTLGQGPEFLTYFQNEAQLEKSRLLSDRFSAERPKGSFSTLEIQRTEQGDSAMYLCASSLPDTQYFGPGTRLTVL.

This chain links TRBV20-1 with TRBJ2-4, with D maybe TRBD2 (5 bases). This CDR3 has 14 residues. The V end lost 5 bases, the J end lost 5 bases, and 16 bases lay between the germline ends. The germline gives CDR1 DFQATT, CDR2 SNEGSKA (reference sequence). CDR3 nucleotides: TGCAGTGCTGCGGACTCCCTGGGCCAAAACATTCAGTACTTC. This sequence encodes CSAADSLGQNIQYF.

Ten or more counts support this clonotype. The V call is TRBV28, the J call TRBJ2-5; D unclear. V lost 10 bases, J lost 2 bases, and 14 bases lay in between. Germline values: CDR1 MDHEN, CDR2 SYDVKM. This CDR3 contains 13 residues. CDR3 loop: CATGVVLQETQYF. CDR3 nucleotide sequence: TGTGCCACCGGCGTCGTCTTGCAAGAGACCCAGTACTTC.

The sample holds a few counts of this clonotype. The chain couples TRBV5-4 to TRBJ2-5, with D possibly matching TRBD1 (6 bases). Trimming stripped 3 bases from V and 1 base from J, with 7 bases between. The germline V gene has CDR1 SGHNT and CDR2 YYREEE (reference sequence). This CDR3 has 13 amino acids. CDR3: CASSSTGQETQYF. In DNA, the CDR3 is TGTGCCAGCAGCTCGACAGGCCAAGAGACCCAGTACTTC.

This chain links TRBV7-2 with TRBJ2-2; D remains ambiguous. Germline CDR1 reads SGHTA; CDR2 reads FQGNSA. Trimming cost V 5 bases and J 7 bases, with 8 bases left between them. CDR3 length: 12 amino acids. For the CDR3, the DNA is TGTGCCAGCAGCCGTTACGGCGGGGAGCTGTTTTTT. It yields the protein CASSRYGGELFF.

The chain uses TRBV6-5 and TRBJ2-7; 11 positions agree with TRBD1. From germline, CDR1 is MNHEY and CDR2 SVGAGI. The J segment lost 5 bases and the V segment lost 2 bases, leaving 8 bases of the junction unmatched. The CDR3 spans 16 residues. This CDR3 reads CASSYPAGTGGDEQYF. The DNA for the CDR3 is TGTGCCAGCAGTTACCCGGCCGGGACAGGGGGTGACGAGCAGTACTTC.

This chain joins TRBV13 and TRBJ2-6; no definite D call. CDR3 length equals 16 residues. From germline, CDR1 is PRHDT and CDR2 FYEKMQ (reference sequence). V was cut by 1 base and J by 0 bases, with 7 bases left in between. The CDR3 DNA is TGTGCCAGCAGCTTAGCGGTGGGCTCTGGGGCCAACGTCCTGACTTTC. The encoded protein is CASSLAVGSGANVLTF. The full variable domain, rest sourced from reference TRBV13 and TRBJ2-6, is AAGVIQSPRHLIKEKRETATLKCYPIPRHDTVYWYQQGPGQDPQFLISFYEKMQSDKGSIPDRFSAQQFSDYHSELNMSSLELGDSALYFCASSLAVGSGANVLTFGAGSRLTVL.

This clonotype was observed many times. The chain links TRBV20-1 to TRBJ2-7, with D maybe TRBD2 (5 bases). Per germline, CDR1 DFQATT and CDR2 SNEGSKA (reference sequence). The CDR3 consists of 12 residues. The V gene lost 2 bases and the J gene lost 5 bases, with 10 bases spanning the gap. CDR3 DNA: TGCAGTGCTAGACGGGGTTGGGACGAGCAGTACTTC. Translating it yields CSARRGWDEQYF.

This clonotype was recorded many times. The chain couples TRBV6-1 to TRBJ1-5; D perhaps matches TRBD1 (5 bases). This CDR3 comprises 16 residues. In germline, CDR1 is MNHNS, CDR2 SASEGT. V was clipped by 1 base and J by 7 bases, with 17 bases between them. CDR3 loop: CASSEGSRGSGQPQHF. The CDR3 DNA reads TGTGCCAGCAGTGAAGGGTCCCGGGGGTCAGGGCAGCCCCAGCATTTT.